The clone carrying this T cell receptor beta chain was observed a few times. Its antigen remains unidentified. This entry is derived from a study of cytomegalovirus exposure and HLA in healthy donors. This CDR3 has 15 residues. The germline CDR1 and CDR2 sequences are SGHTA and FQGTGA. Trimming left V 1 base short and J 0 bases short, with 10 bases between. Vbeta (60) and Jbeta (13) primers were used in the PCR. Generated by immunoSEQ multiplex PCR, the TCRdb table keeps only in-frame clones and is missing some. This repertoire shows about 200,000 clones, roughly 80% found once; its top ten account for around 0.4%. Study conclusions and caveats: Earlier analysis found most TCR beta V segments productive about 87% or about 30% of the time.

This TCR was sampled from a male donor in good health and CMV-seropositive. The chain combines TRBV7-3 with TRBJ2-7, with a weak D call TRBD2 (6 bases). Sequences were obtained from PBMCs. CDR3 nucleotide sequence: TGTGCCAGCAGCTTAAGGCTAGCGCACTCCTACGAGCAGTACTTC. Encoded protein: CASSLRLAHSYEQYF.